These T cell receptor beta chains were read from a single sample in a study of cytomegalovirus exposure and HLA in healthy donors. Some clones are missing from TCRdb's copy, which holds only in-frame ones; the method was immunoSEQ multiplex PCR. The data contain about 150,000 clones, over 75% of them singletons. Sequencing input: PBMCs. All receptors derive from a woman in her forties or fifties in good health and CMV-seropositive. CDR3s include the opening cysteine and the closing phenylalanine or tryptophan. The D gene is left open where the match is weak. The size field is filled for only some rows; it gives once, few, many or a size class.

J gene	CDR3 length	clone size	D gene	V gene	CDR3 DNA	CDR3 protein
TRBJ1-5	16	NA	TRBD1	TRBV7-9	TGTGCCAGCAGCAAGGCTACAGGGGGATTAAATCAGCCCCAGCATTTT	CASSKATGGLNQPQHF
TRBJ1-3	15	NA	TRBD1	TRBV6-1	TGTGCCAGCAGAACCGGGACAGGCTCTGGAAACACCATATATTTT	CASRTGTGSGNTIYF
TRBJ2-2	15	NA	TRBD2	TRBV5-1	TGCGCCAGCAGCTTGTCGACTAGCGGGACCGGGGAGCTGTTTTTT	CASSLSTSGTGELFF
TRBJ1-4	13	NA	NA	TRBV18	TGTGCCAGCTCACCGTCGGCGCAGGTAAACCTGTTTTTT	CASSPSAQVNLFF
TRBJ2-4	15	NA	NA	TRBV28	TGTGCCAGCAGTCTTCCAGCTGGATCGGGAAACATTCAGTACTTC	CASSLPAGSGNIQYF
TRBJ2-2	18	NA	NA	TRBV11-3	TGTGCCAGCAGCCCGGAGGGACAGCCACCCTATAACACCGGGGAGCTGTTTTTT	CASSPEGQPPYNTGELFF
TRBJ1-2	14	NA	NA	TRBV5-1	TGCGCCAGCGGCGACCTGGACGGACTGTATGGCTACACCTTC	CASGDLDGLYGYTF
TRBJ1-1	15	NA	NA	TRBV9	TGTGCCAGCAGCGTAGCCCAGAACATGAACACTGAAGCTTTCTTT	CASSVAQNMNTEAFF
TRBJ2-2	13	NA	NA	TRBV5-1	TGCGCCAGCAGCTCCCAGGGTACCGGGGAGCTGTTTTTT	CASSSQGTGELFF
TRBJ1-1	12	NA	NA	TRBV28	TGTGCCAGCGGCCCCCGGGGGGATTCCGCTTTCTTT	CASGPRGDSAFF
TRBJ2-1	11	NA	NA	TRBV19	TGTGCCAGTAGTATTGGGCTGGAGCAGTTCTTC	CASSIGLEQFF
TRBJ2-1	14	NA	TRBD2	TRBV2	TGTGCCAGCGGAAGACTAGCGGCCAATCAATTAGCGTTCTTC	CASGRLAANQLAFF
TRBJ2-7	15	NA	TRBD2	TRBV6-1	TGTGCCAGCAGTGAAGAGGGACTAGCGGGAGACGAGCAGTACTTC	CASSEEGLAGDEQYF
TRBJ2-5	14	NA	NA	TRBV7-2	TGTGCCAGCAGCTTAGGAGCGTACCAAGAGACCCAGTACTTC	CASSLGAYQETQYF
TRBJ2-2	15	NA	NA	TRBV7-2	TGTGCCAGCAGCTTAGGTGGCAAAGGGGCCGGGGAGCTGTTTTTT	CASSLGGKGAGELFF
TRBJ1-3	15	NA	TRBD1	TRBV28	TGTGCCAGCAGGTCGACAGGGGGCTCTGGAAACACCATATATTTT	CASRSTGGSGNTIYF
TRBJ2-2	18	NA	TRBD1	TRBV11-2	TGTGCCAGCAGCTACGGACAGGGCATCATCTTCGGAGGCGGGGAGCTGTTTTTT	CASSYGQGIIFGGGELFF
TRBJ1-6	16	NA	NA	TRBV11-1	TGTGCCAGCAGCTTACAACAGGGAAGGTCGAATTCACCCCTCCACTTT	CASSLQQGRSNSPLHF
TRBJ2-5	14	few	TRBD1	TRBV27	TGTGCCAGCAGTTTAGGGACAGGGGAAGAGACCCAGTACTTC	CASSLGTGEETQYF
TRBJ1-5	13	few	NA	TRBV10-3	TGTGCCATCAGTGTCATGAGAGATCAGCCCCAGCATTTT	CAISVMRDQPQHF
TRBJ2-7	14	NA	NA	TRBV18	TGTGCCAGCTCACCCAGAGAGGGGGGGAACGAGCAGTACTTC	CASSPREGGNEQYF
TRBJ1-2	17	few	TRBD1	TRBV4-2	TGTGCCAGCAGCCCGGGGACAGGGGGCGCCCCTAACTATGGCTACACCTTC	CASSPGTGGAPNYGYTF
TRBJ2-5	14	NA	TRBD2	TRBV7-9	TGTGCCAGCAGCTTACAAGCGGGGGTAGAGGCCCAGTACTTC	CASSLQAGVEAQYF
TRBJ2-5	13	few	NA	TRBV19	TGTGCCAGTACCCAAGGACTCTGGGAGACCCAGTACTTC	CASTQGLWETQYF
TRBJ1-2	15	few	TRBD1	TRBV28	TGTGCCAGCAGTTTATGGGACAGGCCTATCAGCGGCTACACCTTC	CASSLWDRPISGYTF
TRBJ1-2	12	NA	NA	TRBV7-9	TGTTCCAGCAGCTTTTTGAAGCGCGGCTACACCTTC	CSSSFLKRGYTF
TRBJ2-5	16	NA	TRBD2	TRBV5-1	TGCGCCAGCAGCCTCCAGCGGGGGGGATACCAAGAGACCCAGTACTTC	CASSLQRGGYQETQYF
TRBJ2-3	18	once	NA	TRBV6-1	TGTGCCAGCAGTGACCCATTCTGGAAAGCGGGACACCCAGATACGCAGTATTTT	CASSDPFWKAGHPDTQYF
TRBJ2-3	13	NA	TRBD2	TRBV7-2	TGTGCCAGCAGCTCGGGGGGACTAGCTACGCAGTATTTT	CASSSGGLATQYF
TRBJ2-7	19	NA	NA	TRBV28	TGTGCCAGCAGTTTTTTGGGTTTCACGCGCGTACAGAAGTCCTACGAGCAGTACTTC	CASSFLGFTRVQKSYEQYF
TRBJ1-2	14	NA	NA	TRBV5-1	TGCGCCAGCAGCCAAGGGACTGAGGCCTACGGCTACACCTTC	CASSQGTEAYGYTF
TRBJ1-6	14	NA	NA	TRBV5-8	TGTGCCAGCAGCTTTCGAGGGCAAGGTTCACCCCTCCACTTT	CASSFRGQGSPLHF
TRBJ2-3	15	NA	TRBD1	TRBV5-4	TGTGCCAGCAGCCGACAGGGGGCCCAGTCAGATACGCAGTATTTT	CASSRQGAQSDTQYF
TRBJ1-2	17	NA	NA	TRBV9	TGTGCCAGCAGCGTTGTCGCGGGCCAGGCTTTTAACTATGGCTACACCTTC	CASSVVAGQAFNYGYTF
TRBJ2-7	14	NA	NA	TRBV5-4	TGTGCCAGCAGCGTGCCCGGACAGAGCGTCGAGCAGTACTTC	CASSVPGQSVEQYF
TRBJ2-7	13	NA	TRBD1	TRBV27	TGTGCCAGCAGTCGACAGGGTATCTACGAGCAGTACTTC	CASSRQGIYEQYF
TRBJ2-7	16	NA	NA	TRBV6-6	TGTGCCAGCAGTTTCGCCTCGAGGTATCCTCCGAACGAGCAGTACTTC	CASSFASRYPPNEQYF
TRBJ1-2	18	NA	TRBD1	TRBV28	TGTGCCAGCAGACAGGACAGGGGGCAGCCAGGGACCAACTATGGCTACACCTTC	CASRQDRGQPGTNYGYTF
TRBJ2-5	17	NA	NA	TRBV18	TGTGCCAGCTCACCCACCGGGCTAGCGCCACAGGGGGAGACCCAGTACTTC	CASSPTGLAPQGETQYF
TRBJ2-1	18	NA	TRBD2	TRBV9	TGTGCCAGCAGCGCCTCTGGACTAGGACGAAGCTCCTACAATGAGCAGTTCTTC	CASSASGLGRSSYNEQFF
TRBJ2-4	16	NA	NA	TRBV6-6	TGTGCCAGCAGTTACTCGAGGAGGGGAACCAAAAACATTCAGTACTTC	CASSYSRRGTKNIQYF
TRBJ1-5	14	NA	TRBD1	TRBV18	TGTGCCAGCTCGCTGGGACAGGGCAATCAGCCCCAGCATTTT	CASSLGQGNQPQHF
TRBJ1-3	14	NA	NA	TRBV6-5	TGTGCCAGTCTACGGGACAACTCTGGAAACACCATATATTTT	CASLRDNSGNTIYF
TRBJ1-6	13	NA	NA	TRBV15	TGTGCCACCAGCGTCCAGTATAATTCACCCCTCCACTTT	CATSVQYNSPLHF
TRBJ2-1	14	once	TRBD1	TRBV19	TGTGCCAGTAGTGAACAAACAGGGGTCAATGAGCAGTTCTTC	CASSEQTGVNEQFF
TRBJ2-3	15	NA	TRBD2	TRBV11-2	TGTGCCAGCAGCTCCCATGCGGGGGGGACAGATACGCAGTATTTT	CASSSHAGGTDTQYF
TRBJ2-7	15	NA	TRBD1	TRBV29-1	TGCAGCGTTGGGAATTGGGACAGGGGGTCCTACGAGCAGTACTTC	CSVGNWDRGSYEQYF
TRBJ1-2	15	NA	NA	TRBV4-2	TGTGCCAGCAGCCCCGAGGCAGGGTTTAACTATGGCTACACCTTC	CASSPEAGFNYGYTF
TRBJ2-4	14	NA	NA	TRBV25-1	TGTGCCAGCAGTGAATACGGCCAGGAAAACATTCAGTACTTC	CASSEYGQENIQYF
TRBJ1-4	14	NA	NA	TRBV5-1	TGCGCCAGCAGCTCCAGGGGTAACGGTGAAAAACTGTTTTTT	CASSSRGNGEKLFF
TRBJ2-1	16	NA	NA	TRBV15	TGTGCCACCAGCAGAGATCTCAGGGGATCCTACAATGAGCAGTTCTTC	CATSRDLRGSYNEQFF
TRBJ2-5	15	once	NA	TRBV5-1	TGCGCCAGCAGCGTTGACGCTTCCAGGGCCGAGACCCAGTACTTC	CASSVDASRAETQYF
TRBJ2-3	14	NA	TRBD1	TRBV27	TGTGCCAGCAAACGACAGGGCGGCACAGATACGCAGTATTTT	CASKRQGGTDTQYF
TRBJ1-1	13	NA	TRBD1	TRBV6-1	TGTGCCAGCAGGCAGGGGGAGAACACTGAAGCTTTCTTT	CASRQGENTEAFF
TRBJ2-1	16	NA	TRBD1	TRBV5-1	TGCGCCAGCAGCTTGGGCGGGACAGGGTCCTACAATGAGCAGTTCTTC	CASSLGGTGSYNEQFF
TRBJ2-7	15	NA	TRBD1	TRBV5-4	TGTGCCAGCAGCTATTCGGGACAGGGAATTTGGGAGCAGTACTTC	CASSYSGQGIWEQYF
TRBJ2-2	12	NA	NA	TRBV7-2	TGTGCCAGCAGCTTCCTCACCGGGGAGCTGTTTTTT	CASSFLTGELFF
TRBJ2-6	15	NA	TRBD1	TRBV5-1	TGCGCCAGCAGCCTAGACCGGGACAGGTCCAACGTCCTGACTTTC	CASSLDRDRSNVLTF
TRBJ2-5	16	NA	NA	TRBV14	TGTGCCAGCAGCCAGCAAGACATTTACCTCCAAGAGACCCAGTACTTC	CASSQQDIYLQETQYF